The sequence of this T cell receptor (beta chain) was determined in a study of cytomegalovirus exposure and HLA in healthy donors. Study-level points and caveats: Analysis performed later showed TCR beta chains linked to HLA being more clonally expanded than equally common others. Later analysis suggested most CMV-associated TCR beta chains were HLA-restricted.

This clone occurred once. Antigen unknown. CDR1 GTSNPN and CDR2 SVGIG come from the germline V gene (reference sequence). CDR3 length: 13 residues. The V end lost 0 bases, the J end lost 5 bases, and 10 bases lay between the germline ends. The PCR ran on 60 Vbeta and 13 Jbeta primers. Assay used: immunoSEQ multiplex PCR; TCRdb lists only in-frame clones, some missing. Among around 100,000 clones listed, approximately 82% were seen once. Source material: PBMCs. The source of this sequence is a man between 35 and 55 years old in good health and CMV-seronegative. The chain employs TRBV30 and TRBJ1-1; tentative D call: TRBD1 (5 bases). CDR3 region: CAWSVWRGTEAFF. The CDR3, as DNA: TGTGCCTGGAGTGTATGGAGGGGAACTGAAGCTTTCTTT.